The source of this T cell receptor (beta chain) is a study of T cell changes during pregnancy in multiple sclerosis. Sequencing was performed with immunoSEQ multiplex PCR; in TCRdb, only in-frame clones are kept and a portion is missing. This table has 75,000 to 90,000 clones, approximately 91% appearing once. Specimen: PBMCs, collected in the first trimester of pregnancy. This TCR was sampled from a female donor in good health, serving as a control in a pregnancy study. Some clones in this sample may be carry-over from other donors' samples.

For the CDR3, the DNA is TGTGCCAGCAGCTTGGGACTAGCGGGAGTATCCAATGAGCAGTTCTTC. It translates to CASSLGLAGVSNEQFF. The chain employs TRBV5-6 and TRBJ2-1; 12 nucleotides line up with TRBD2. Germline loops: CDR1 SGHDT, CDR2 YYEEEE. V gave up 0 bases and J gave up 6 bases; unmatched junction bases: 4. The CDR3 is 16 amino acids.